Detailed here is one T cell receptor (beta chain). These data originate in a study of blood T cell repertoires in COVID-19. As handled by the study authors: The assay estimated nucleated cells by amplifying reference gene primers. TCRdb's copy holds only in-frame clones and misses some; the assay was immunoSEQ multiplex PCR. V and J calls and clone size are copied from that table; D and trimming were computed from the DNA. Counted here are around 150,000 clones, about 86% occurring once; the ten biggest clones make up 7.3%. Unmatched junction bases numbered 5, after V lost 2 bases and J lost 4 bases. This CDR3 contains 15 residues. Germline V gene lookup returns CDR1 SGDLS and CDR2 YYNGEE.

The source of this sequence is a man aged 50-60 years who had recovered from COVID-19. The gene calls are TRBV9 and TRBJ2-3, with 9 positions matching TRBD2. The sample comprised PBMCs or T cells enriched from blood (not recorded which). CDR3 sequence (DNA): TGTGCCAGCAGCGTTGCGGGGGGGCCGCCAGATACGCAGTATTTT. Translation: CASSVAGGPPDTQYF.